The text below deals with one T cell receptor beta chain. As yet, its antigen is unknown. There were likely unrecorded immune exposures, though donors were nominally healthy when sampled. Germline V lookup: CDR1 MDHEN, CDR2 SYDVKM. Trimming stripped 7 bases from V and 1 base from J, with 13 bases between. This CDR3 is 14 amino acids long. With 60 Vbeta and 13 Jbeta primers, the PCR was carried out. The data were produced by immunoSEQ multiplex PCR, yet TCRdb's version contains in-frame clones alone and is incomplete. The data show about 120,000 clones, 78% seen once. The data are from a study of cytomegalovirus exposure and HLA in healthy donors. Study findings and constraints: The study carried out a later analysis of TCR beta sequences. It associated 15,000 to 20,000 of them with specific HLA alleles at a false discovery rate of 0.05. TCR beta V- and J-gene trimming was later associated with a missense DCLRE1C variant.

The rearrangement joins TRBV28 to TRBJ1-1; a weak D match, TRBD1 (5 bases). This sequence was found in a woman in her 30s in good health and CMV-seropositive. Sequencing was done on a sample of PBMCs. This CDR3 reads CASTLGGTNTEAFF. The CDR3 DNA reads as TGTGCCAGCACCTTGGGGGGAACGAACACTGAAGCTTTCTTT.